A selection of T cell receptor beta chains follows, all from one sample in a study of neurological immune-mediated disorders. MiXCR, applied by TCRdb to the 5' RACE reads, yields one record per CDR3 protein. The sample comprises roughly 38,000 distinct CDR3 sequences, roughly 7.3% of which are singletons, and 4.4% rests with the top ten. Sequenced: PBMCs. These receptors came from a woman aged 40 to 50 in good health. The CDR3 runs from the conserved cysteine through the conserved F or W. The order of the fields is V gene, D gene, CDR3 length, J gene, CDR3 protein. A D gene is named only where the DNA matches it firmly.

V gene: TRBV28
D gene: .
CDR3 length: 13
J gene: TRBJ1-5
CDR3 protein: CASSRPTYQPQHF

V gene: TRBV5-1
D gene: .
CDR3 length: 15
J gene: TRBJ2-5
CDR3 protein: CASSLESAPQETQYF

V gene: TRBV5-6
D gene: .
CDR3 length: 13
J gene: TRBJ2-4
CDR3 protein: CASSLGHKNIQYF

V gene: TRBV7-3
D gene: .
CDR3 length: 12
J gene: TRBJ2-7
CDR3 protein: CASSKDRGEQYF

V gene: TRBV20-1
D gene: TRBD2
CDR3 length: 15
J gene: TRBJ2-3
CDR3 protein: CSARDLAGGPDTQYF

V gene: TRBV6-2/TRBV6-3
D gene: TRBD1
CDR3 length: 16
J gene: TRBJ2-2
CDR3 protein: CASSTPGQANTGELFF

V gene: TRBV10-3
D gene: .
CDR3 length: 13
J gene: TRBJ2-5
CDR3 protein: CAIRGGARETQYF

V gene: TRBV28
D gene: TRBD1
CDR3 length: 17
J gene: TRBJ2-5
CDR3 protein: CASRPPGTGGDWETQYF

V gene: TRBV4-1
D gene: .
CDR3 length: 13
J gene: TRBJ2-3
CDR3 protein: CASSPDSRDTQYF

V gene: TRBV6-5
D gene: .
CDR3 length: 13
J gene: TRBJ1-1
CDR3 protein: CASSYQPNTEAFF

V gene: TRBV10-1
D gene: .
CDR3 length: 14
J gene: TRBJ1-5
CDR3 protein: CANLRGLGNQPQHF

V gene: TRBV7-9
D gene: TRBD1
CDR3 length: 15
J gene: TRBJ2-2
CDR3 protein: CASRDKNRGTGVLFF

V gene: TRBV12-3/TRBV12-4
D gene: .
CDR3 length: 14
J gene: TRBJ1-2
CDR3 protein: CASSSGPPNYGYTF

V gene: TRBV5-6
D gene: .
CDR3 length: 13
J gene: TRBJ2-7
CDR3 protein: CASSLKGRNEQYF

V gene: TRBV7-9
D gene: TRBD1
CDR3 length: 13
J gene: TRBJ2-5
CDR3 protein: CASSSGQQETQYF

V gene: TRBV20-1
D gene: TRBD2
CDR3 length: 15
J gene: TRBJ2-1
CDR3 protein: CSARVERGSRNEQFF

V gene: TRBV7-2
D gene: TRBD1
CDR3 length: 13
J gene: TRBJ1-2
CDR3 protein: CASSPGTGRHYTF

V gene: TRBV7-7
D gene: .
CDR3 length: 13
J gene: TRBJ2-2
CDR3 protein: CAVPGPKTGELFF

V gene: TRBV5-1
D gene: TRBD2
CDR3 length: 16
J gene: TRBJ2-3
CDR3 protein: CASRVGIAGKTDTQYF

V gene: TRBV10-3
D gene: .
CDR3 length: 12
J gene: TRBJ2-5
CDR3 protein: CAISDPGGTQYF

V gene: TRBV7-2
D gene: .
CDR3 length: 13
J gene: TRBJ1-1
CDR3 protein: CASSYRVNTEAFF

V gene: TRBV7-9
D gene: TRBD2
CDR3 length: 13
J gene: TRBJ2-7
CDR3 protein: CASSGTSGYEQYF

V gene: TRBV24-1
D gene: .
CDR3 length: 11
J gene: TRBJ2-1
CDR3 protein: CATSDSYEQFF

V gene: TRBV6-1
D gene: .
CDR3 length: 15
J gene: TRBJ2-6
CDR3 protein: CASSSSSSGANVLTF

V gene: TRBV10-2
D gene: TRBD2
CDR3 length: 12
J gene: TRBJ2-1
CDR3 protein: CASSVGGDEQFF

V gene: TRBV2
D gene: TRBD2
CDR3 length: 15
J gene: TRBJ2-5
CDR3 protein: CASSLKRGRVETQYF

V gene: TRBV6-5
D gene: .
CDR3 length: 12
J gene: TRBJ2-3
CDR3 protein: CASKDRTDTQYF

V gene: TRBV6-4
D gene: TRBD2
CDR3 length: 16
J gene: TRBJ2-3
CDR3 protein: CASSDSASGGPDTQYF

V gene: TRBV5-5
D gene: TRBD2
CDR3 length: 15
J gene: TRBJ2-1
CDR3 protein: CASSTPGLASVEQFF

V gene: TRBV14
D gene: .
CDR3 length: 15
J gene: TRBJ2-2
CDR3 protein: CASSQNGAQAGELFF

V gene: TRBV7-8
D gene: TRBD1
CDR3 length: 16
J gene: TRBJ1-2
CDR3 protein: CASSSYTGTGAYGYTF

V gene: TRBV6-1
D gene: .
CDR3 length: 14
J gene: TRBJ2-1
CDR3 protein: CASRGGIAYNEQFF

V gene: TRBV27
D gene: .
CDR3 length: 15
J gene: TRBJ1-5
CDR3 protein: CASSLSGDSNQPQHF

V gene: TRBV2
D gene: .
CDR3 length: 14
J gene: TRBJ2-2
CDR3 protein: CASSGVVGAGELFF

V gene: TRBV28
D gene: .
CDR3 length: 12
J gene: TRBJ2-7
CDR3 protein: CASGWASYEQYF

V gene: TRBV20-1
D gene: .
CDR3 length: 11
J gene: TRBJ1-5
CDR3 protein: CSARGVQPQHF